This TCR beta chain was found in a study of shared clonotypes between healthy human individuals. At the level of the study: Donors were a couple of women and a few men aged 18 to 49. CD4 naive and CD4 memory each took three plates per donor, while CD8 naive took two and CD8 memory one. Study conclusions and caveats: Some clonotypes were shared by all four sorted-subset donors, while others were not shared. The non-shared ones had lower generation probabilities than the shared ones.

Each PCR replicate from the sorted subsets contained around 0.2 ug DNA, which is tens of thousands of T cell genomes. TCRdb keeps only in-frame clones here, not all; method: immunoSEQ multiplex PCR. This sample yields millions of clones, of which over 85% are seen a single time; 0.35% to 0.5% belongs to the top ten. CDR3 size: 15 residues. The germline V gene encodes CDR1 GTSNPN and CDR2 SVGIG (reference sequence). Between the trimmed V and J ends, which lost 1 base and 0 bases, there was a span of 10 bases. A remark on this clone: Its specificity is unknown.

The sequencing sample was made of naive CD4+ T cells from PBMCs. Specified subset: CD45RA+ positively selected. The receptor comes from a man aged 18 to 29 in good health. Some clones in this sample may be carry-over from other donors' samples. The chain is built from TRBV30 and TRBJ1-5; D possibly corresponds to TRBD1 (6 bases). CDR3 region: CAWSGTDYSNQPQHF. CDR3 nucleotide sequence: TGTGCCTGGAGTGGGACAGATTATAGCAATCAGCCCCAGCATTTT.